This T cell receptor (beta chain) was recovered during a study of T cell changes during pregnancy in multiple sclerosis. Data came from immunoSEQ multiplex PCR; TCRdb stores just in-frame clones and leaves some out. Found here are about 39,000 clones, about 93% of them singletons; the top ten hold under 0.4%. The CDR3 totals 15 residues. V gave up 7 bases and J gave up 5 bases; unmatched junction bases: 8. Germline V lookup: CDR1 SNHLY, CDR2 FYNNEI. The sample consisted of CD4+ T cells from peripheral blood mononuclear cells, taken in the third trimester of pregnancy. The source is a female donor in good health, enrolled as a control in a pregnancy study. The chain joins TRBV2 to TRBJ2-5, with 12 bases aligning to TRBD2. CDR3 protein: CASTRLAGVRETQYF. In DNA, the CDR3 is TGTGCCAGCACCCGACTAGCGGGGGTTCGGGAGACCCAGTACTTC.